Presented here are 8 T cell receptor beta chains from one specimen sequenced in a study of persistence of HIV-infected CD4 T cells. Sequencing used immunoSEQ version 4 in survey mode. Clones were sequenced by immunoSEQ multiplex PCR, and TCRdb holds only the in-frame ones, with some missing. The sample holds 30,000 to 35,000 clones, 75% to 85% seen once. The stimulus was an HIV-1 Gag 15-mer peptide pool, about 1 ug/peptide/mL. CD40L-negative CD69-negative CD45RO-high memory CD4+ T cells were sorted as populations depleted of antigen-responding cells. Antigens for these TCRs are unknown. Here the sequenced sample was CD4+ T cells sorted from PBMCs after approximately 19-hour stimulation, taken from a patient who received antiretroviral therapy. Receptors originate from an adult woman with HIV who was CMV-seropositive.

This clone was found once. V gene TRBV27 combines with J gene TRBJ1-1, with TRBD1 identical over 11 bases. CDR1 is MNHEY and CDR2 is SMNVEV in the germline V gene (reference sequence). V was clipped by 2 bases and J by 0 bases; unmatched bases: 2. CDR3 length: 16 amino acids. Here the CDR3 reads CASSLKGQGVNTEAFF. The CDR3, as DNA: TGTGCCAGCAGTTTAAAGGGACAGGGGGTGAACACTGAAGCTTTCTTT.

The genes are TRBV24-1 and TRBJ2-3, with TRBD2 as a possible D gene (6 bases). V lost 3 bases to trimming and J lost 0 bases, with 9 bases between them. The CDR3 runs 15 residues. CDR1 and CDR2 from the germline V gene are KGHDR and SFDVKD. CDR3 region: CATSDPRDSTDTQYF. CDR3 DNA sequence: TGTGCCACCAGTGATCCGCGGGACAGCACAGATACGCAGTATTTT.

The chain carries TRBV4-3 and TRBJ2-2, with D perhaps matching TRBD1 (6 bases). Germline V gene data show CDR1 as LGHNA and CDR2 as YSLEER. The CDR3 sequence is 15 residues long. Trimming removed 3 bases from V and 0 bases from J, with 8 bases in between. The CDR3 DNA reads as TGCGCCAGCAGCCAGGGACACACGAACACCGGGGAGCTGTTTTTT. Its translation: CASSQGHTNTGELFF.

The chain couples TRBV27 to TRBJ2-7; D is unresolved. This CDR3 spans 16 amino acids. Germline V gene sequence: CDR1 MNHEY, CDR2 SMNVEV (reference sequence). Trimming stripped 6 bases from V and 4 bases from J, with 22 bases between. Written as DNA, the CDR3 is TGTGCCAGCAGCCCCACCCCTGGCCAGGCCCTGTACGAGCAGTACTTC. Translation: CASSPTPGQALYEQYF.

The chain couples TRBV7-2 to TRBJ2-3; the D gene is possibly TRBD2 (6 bases). From germline, CDR1 is SGHTA and CDR2 FQGNSA. The CDR3 length is 13 residues. The V gene lost 0 bases and the J gene lost 10 bases, with 11 bases spanning the gap. The CDR3: CASSLAGGDPQYF. CDR3 nucleotides: TGTGCCAGCAGCTTAGCGGGAGGCGATCCGCAGTATTTT. Filled out from reference TRBV7-2 and TRBJ2-3, the complete variable domain reads GAGVSQSPSNKVTEKGKDVELRCDPISGHTALYWYRQSLGQGLEFLIYFQGNSAPDKSGLPSDRFSAERTGGSVSTLTIQRTQQEDSAVYLCASSLAGGDPQYFGPGTRLTVL.

This sequence joins TRBV7-9 and TRBJ1-1; D gene unclear. Trimming removed 4 bases from V and 1 base from J, with 10 bases in between. The CDR3 consists of 14 residues. Germline V gene data show CDR1 as SEHNR and CDR2 as FQNEAQ (reference sequence). CDR3 loop: CASSWEASNTEAFF. In nucleotides, the CDR3 is TGTGCCAGCAGCTGGGAGGCGTCGAACACTGAAGCTTTCTTT.

The DNA for the CDR3 is TGTGCCAGCAGTCGGGGGACAGGCTATGGCTACACCTTC. Translation: CASSRGTGYGYTF. The chain links TRBV28 to TRBJ1-2; TRBD1 aligns across 8 bases. Unmatched junction bases numbered 3, after V lost 5 bases and J lost 4 bases. The germline gives CDR1 MDHEN, CDR2 SYDVKM. CDR3 length equals 13 residues.

This clone came up once. The chain couples TRBV9 to TRBJ2-1; D perhaps matches TRBD2 (6 bases). Germline V gene sequence: CDR1 SGDLS, CDR2 YYNGEE. This CDR3 is 15 amino acids long. Trimming shortened V by 1 base and J by 0 bases, and 8 bases separated the two germline ends. CDR3 in DNA: TGTGCCAGCAGCGTAACCGGGAGCTCCTACAATGAGCAGTTCTTC. Its protein is CASSVTGSSYNEQFF.